These 29 T cell receptor beta chains share one sample of origin, sequenced in a study of CD8+ T cells in alopecia areata. Sequencing used cDNA as its template, made by extracting RNA and reverse transcribing it. Profiling relied on immunoSEQ multiplex PCR, and the TCRdb table lists in-frame clones only, not all of them. The sample contains about 97,000 clones, roughly two fifths of which appear only once. Sequences were obtained from CD4+ T cells sorted from blood. All receptors come from a human donor with alopecia areata.

The rearrangement uses TRBV4-1 and TRBJ2-6; 7 positions match TRBD1. This CDR3 has 18 residues. Germline trimming cut 0 bases from V and 0 bases from J; bases unmatched to any gene: 5. Germline CDR1 and CDR2: MGHRA and YSYEKL. This CDR3 is CASSQDEGAASGANVLTF. CDR3 nucleotides: TGCGCCAGCAGCCAAGATGAGGGGGCGGCCTCTGGGGCCAACGTCCTGACTTTC.

Note on this clone: Being one base from a much bigger clone, this may be a read error. The same CDR3 arises from other DNA sequences in this sample as well. The DNA for the CDR3 is TGCAGTGCTAGTTCCTACGAGCAGTACTTC. Amino acid sequence: CSASSYEQYF. J is TRBJ2-7 and V is TRBV20-1; D is uncertain. Trimming took 3 bases from V and 1 from J, leaving 1 base between them. The germline V gene encodes CDR1 DFQATT and CDR2 SNEGSKA (reference sequence). There are 10 residues in the CDR3.

The chain links TRBV6-5 to TRBJ2-3, with 9 bases aligning to TRBD1. The V and J ends lost 4 bases and 5 bases, in that order; junction bases with no gene match: 7. Per germline, CDR1 MNHEY and CDR2 SVGAGI. CDR3 length: 15 residues. CDR3 sequence (DNA): TGTGCCAGCAGTTCTGACAGGGGGTTATTAGATACGCAGTATTTT. Amino acid sequence: CASSSDRGLLDTQYF.

This clone was observed a few times. This chain connects TRBV28 to TRBJ1-5; D unclear. Trimming shortened V by 6 bases and J by 2 bases, and 2 bases separated the two germline ends. The CDR3 runs 11 residues. CDR1 is MDHEN and CDR2 is SYDVKM in the germline V gene. CDR3 in DNA: TGTGCCAGCAGGGGCAATCAGCCCCAGCATTTT. As protein: CASRGNQPQHF.

This chain links TRBV30 with TRBJ2-1; 10 bases fit TRBD2. The V segment lost 3 bases and the J segment 2 bases; nucleotides outside the gene matches: 7. The germline CDR1 and CDR2 sequences are GTSNPN and SVGIG (reference sequence). The CDR3 runs 16 residues. CDR3 sequence: CAWRKRLAGTYNEQFF. The CDR3 bases are TGTGCCTGGAGGAAACGACTAGCGGGTACCTACAATGAGCAGTTCTTC.

In its sample, this clone was seen a few times. This sequence joins TRBV29-1 and TRBJ2-3, with TRBD2 as a possible D gene (5 bases). CDR3 length: 15 residues. The V gene's germline CDR1 is SQVTM and CDR2 ANQGSEA. Trimming stripped 6 bases from V and 4 bases from J, with 20 bases between. CDR3: CSVRELTRFPDTQYF. In DNA form, the CDR3 reads TGCAGCGTCCGCGAACTCACTAGGTTCCCAGATACGCAGTATTTT.

The chain recombines TRBV29-1 with TRBJ1-2, with D maybe TRBD1 (5 bases). Germline values: CDR1 SQVTM, CDR2 ANQGSEA. V was pared by 6 bases and J by 0 bases, with 17 bases between. The CDR3 length is 15 residues. DNA of the CDR3: TGCAGCGTCTGGGGCCAGGGAGGCACTAACTATGGCTACACCTTC. Protein sequence: CSVWGQGGTNYGYTF.

The gene calls are TRBV5-1 and TRBJ2-1; 13 positions match TRBD2. This CDR3 has 17 residues. After removal of 1 base from V and 2 bases from J, the junction contained 3 bases not matched to a gene. The germline gives CDR1 SGHRS, CDR2 YFSETQ. The CDR3 region has the DNA TGCGCCAGCAGCTTGACTAGCGGGAGGGGCACCTACAATGAGCAGTTCTTC. Translated: CASSLTSGRGTYNEQFF.

This chain links TRBV4-1 with TRBJ2-1; 7 bases are shared with TRBD2. CDR3 length: 13 residues. J gave up 10 bases and V 0 bases, and 3 bases lay outside the gene matches. The V gene's germline CDR1 is MGHRA and CDR2 YSYEKL. CDR3 protein: CASSQEAGREQFF. In DNA form, the CDR3 reads TGCGCCAGCAGCCAAGAAGCGGGAAGGGAGCAGTTCTTC.

This clone was detected once. V gene TRBV5-1 combines with J gene TRBJ2-7; TRBD1 matches 8 bases. The CDR3 sequence is 16 residues long. Germline CDR1 is SGHRS and CDR2 is YFSETQ. Trimming removed 4 bases from V and 2 bases from J; junction bases left unmatched: 11. The CDR3 DNA sequence: TGCGCCAGCAGCACGTGGATCGGGACAGGAGCCTACGAGCAGTACTTC. Translating it yields CASSTWIGTGAYEQYF.

This clone was seen a handful of times. The chain is built from TRBV30 and TRBJ2-5; no firm D call. V was clipped by 2 bases and J by 0 bases, with 4 bases between them. Germline V gene sequence: CDR1 GTSNPN, CDR2 SVGIG (reference sequence). This CDR3 contains 12 residues. CDR3 region: CAWSQNQETQYF. DNA of the CDR3: TGTGCCTGGAGTCAGAACCAAGAGACCCAGTACTTC.

The genes are TRBV6-5 and TRBJ1-2; unclear D gene. Trimming cost V 8 bases and J 2 bases, with 9 bases left between them. Germline CDR1 reads MNHEY; CDR2 reads SVGAGI. This CDR3 has 12 residues. The CDR3 spells CASRERNYGYTF. The CDR3 DNA is TGTGCCAGCCGGGAACGGAACTATGGCTACACCTTC.

The rearrangement joins TRBV7-2 to TRBJ2-3; the match to TRBD2 covers 9 bases. The J segment lost 5 bases and the V segment lost 3 bases, leaving 9 bases of the junction unmatched. Germline CDR1 is SGHTA and CDR2 is FQGNSA. The CDR3 has 16 residues. CDR3 amino acids: CASSLSASGVGDTQYF. In DNA, the CDR3 is TGTGCCAGCAGCTTGTCGGCTAGCGGGGTGGGAGATACGCAGTATTTT.

This CDR3 reads CASNEMNEQFF. DNA for the CDR3: TGTGCCAGCAATGAAATGAATGAGCAGTTCTTC. The chain is built from TRBV28 and TRBJ2-1; D unresolved. CDR1 MDHEN and CDR2 SYDVKM come from the germline V gene. V lost 7 bases and J 7 bases, leaving 8 bases between the germline ends. The CDR3 sequence is 11 residues long. Supplemented by reference TRBV28 and TRBJ2-1, the full variable domain reads DVKVTQSSRYLVKRTGEKVFLECVQDMDHENMFWYRQDPGLGLRLIYFSYDVKMKEKGDIPEGYSVSREKKERFSLILESASTNQTSMYLCASNEMNEQFFGPGTRLTVL.

This clone came up a few times. V is TRBV29-1 and J is TRBJ2-7; D perhaps matches TRBD1 (6 bases). The CDR3 has 15 residues. V lost 4 bases and J 2 bases, leaving 18 bases between the germline ends. Looked up from germline, CDR1 is SQVTM and CDR2 is ANQGSEA. CDR3 coding DNA: TGCAGCGTTGTAATCCCCATGCAGGGGCCCTACGAGCAGTACTTC. Residues: CSVVIPMQGPYEQYF.

The rearrangement joins TRBV29-1 to TRBJ2-1; D tentatively reads TRBD1 or TRBD2 (5 bases each). V lost 7 bases to trimming and J lost 12 bases, with 13 bases between them. The CDR3 extends over 10 amino acids. The germline gives CDR1 SQVTM, CDR2 ANQGSEA. The CDR3 DNA reads as TGCAGCGCCCGGGACCCTGGGCAGTTCTTC. This encodes CSARDPGQFF.

The genes are TRBV30 and TRBJ1-5; D is unresolved. V was pared by 2 bases and J by 6 bases, with 11 bases between. CDR3 size: 13 residues. CDR1 and CDR2 (germline): GTSNPN, SVGIG (reference sequence). The CDR3 is CAWSLDGGQPQHF. The DNA of the CDR3 is TGTGCCTGGAGTCTGGATGGCGGTCAGCCCCAGCATTTT.

The CDR3 region has the DNA TGTGCCAGCAGTGGGGGGGCTGTGGAGCCCACCGGGGAGCTGTTTTTT. Translating it yields CASSGGAVEPTGELFF. The chain joins TRBV9 to TRBJ2-2; D might be TRBD2 (7 bases). CDR3 size: 16 residues. Trimming shortened V by 5 bases and J by 4 bases, and 18 bases separated the two germline ends. In germline, CDR1 is SGDLS, CDR2 YYNGEE.

The chain has TRBV30 and TRBJ2-7, with 16 positions matching TRBD2. This CDR3 is built from 15 residues. J was trimmed by 1 base and V by 8 bases; bases with no gene match: 5. Germline V gene data show CDR1 as GTSNPN and CDR2 as SVGIG (reference sequence). CDR3 sequence: CAARGLAGGSYEQYF. CDR3 in DNA: TGTGCCGCCCGGGGACTAGCGGGAGGGTCCTACGAGCAGTACTTC.

The chain links TRBV4-2 to TRBJ2-4, with 9 nucleotides matching TRBD2. This CDR3 has 16 amino acids. Germline CDR1 and CDR2: LGHNA and YNFKEQ. After removal of 1 base from V and 6 bases from J, the junction contained 7 bases not matched to a gene. CDR3 region: CASSQVWREGRNIQYF. The DNA for the CDR3 is TGTGCCAGCAGCCAAGTTTGGCGGGAGGGCCGAAACATTCAGTACTTC.

The genes are TRBV5-1 and TRBJ2-5, with unresolved D. This CDR3 spans 14 amino acids. With 1 base removed from V and 2 bases from J, the gap between germline ends came to 9 bases. CDR1 is SGHRS, CDR2 YFSETQ, per germline. The CDR3 region is CASSLFPAQETQYF. The CDR3 bases are TGCGCCAGCAGCTTGTTCCCAGCACAAGAGACCCAGTACTTC.

The rearrangement uses TRBV9 and TRBJ2-7, with 9 bases fitting TRBD2. From germline, CDR1 is SGDLS and CDR2 YYNGEE. The CDR3 extends over 14 amino acids. V lost 4 bases, J lost 4 bases, and 6 bases stayed unmatched. CDR3 protein: CASSPPSGAYEQYF. CDR3 DNA: TGTGCCAGCAGCCCTCCTAGCGGGGCATACGAGCAGTACTTC.

This clone was counted a few times. This chain connects TRBV29-1 to TRBJ2-1; 13 bases fit TRBD2. CDR3 length equals 13 residues. V lost 7 bases to trimming and J lost 9 bases; unmatched junction nucleotides: 6. Germline V lookup: CDR1 SQVTM, CDR2 ANQGSEA. CDR3 coding DNA: TGCAGCGGTGGACTAGCGGGAGCGATTGAGCAGTTCTTC. Translated: CSGGLAGAIEQFF.

The chain links TRBV7-3 to TRBJ1-2; 9 bases line up with TRBD1. The trim removed 5 bases at V and 8 bases at J, leaving 9 bases unmatched. The CDR3 has 14 amino acids. The germline V gene has CDR1 SGHTA and CDR2 FQGTGA. CDR3 sequence reads: CASSGRDRVNGYTF. The CDR3 DNA sequence: TGTGCCAGCAGCGGCCGGGACAGGGTAAACGGCTACACCTTC. The variable domain in full, completed from reference TRBV7-3 and TRBJ1-2, reads GAGVSQTPSNKVTEKGKYVELRCDPISGHTALYWYRQSLGQGPEFLIYFQGTGAADDSGLPNDRFFAVRPEGSVSTLKIQRTERGDSAVYLCASSGRDRVNGYTFGSGTRLTVV.

The chain combines TRBV5-4 with TRBJ2-3, with TRBD2 matching over 7 bases. V dropped 4 bases and J dropped 4; count of bases not matched to a gene: 9. The CDR3 has 15 amino acids. From germline, CDR1 is SGHNT and CDR2 YYREEE (reference sequence). This chain's CDR3 is CASSPGGIRADTQYF. The CDR3 DNA reads TGTGCCAGCAGCCCGGGGGGAATAAGGGCAGATACGCAGTATTTT.

This clone has a handful of counts. V usage is TRBV18 and J usage is TRBJ2-7; D not certain. Germline V gene sequence: CDR1 KGHSH, CDR2 LQKENI. The V end lost 1 base, the J end lost 3 bases, and 7 bases lay between the germline ends. The CDR3 totals 13 residues. The CDR3 DNA reads as TGTGCCAGCTCACCACAGGAAGGCTACGAGCAGTACTTC. It yields the protein CASSPQEGYEQYF.

This sequence joins TRBV29-1 and TRBJ1-2, with D possibly matching TRBD1 (5 bases). CDR1 SQVTM and CDR2 ANQGSEA come from the germline V gene. The CDR3 runs 14 residues. V gave up 2 bases and J gave up 3 bases, with 13 bases separating them. In nucleotides, the CDR3 is TGCAGCGTTGAATACAGGAAGAAGGACTATGGCTACACCTTC. Its protein is CSVEYRKKDYGYTF.

The V gene is TRBV30, the J gene TRBJ1-1; 7 bases are a match to TRBD1. Germline assignment: CDR1 GTSNPN and CDR2 SVGIG (reference sequence). The J segment lost 6 bases and the V segment lost 4 bases, leaving 5 bases of the junction unmatched. The CDR3 sequence is 12 residues long. CDR3 nucleotides: TGTGCCTGGAACCCGACAGGGTCTGAAGCTTTCTTT. Amino acid sequence: CAWNPTGSEAFF.

The chain employs TRBV30 and TRBJ1-5; TRBD1 matches 9 bases. Trimming removed 1 base from V and 7 bases from J; junction bases left unmatched: 5. The CDR3 sequence is 14 residues long. CDR1 is GTSNPN, CDR2 SVGIG, per germline (reference sequence). In DNA form, the CDR3 reads TGTGCCTGGAGTGGGACCACAGGGGGCCAGCCCCAGCATTTT. Translated, it gives CAWSGTTGGQPQHF.